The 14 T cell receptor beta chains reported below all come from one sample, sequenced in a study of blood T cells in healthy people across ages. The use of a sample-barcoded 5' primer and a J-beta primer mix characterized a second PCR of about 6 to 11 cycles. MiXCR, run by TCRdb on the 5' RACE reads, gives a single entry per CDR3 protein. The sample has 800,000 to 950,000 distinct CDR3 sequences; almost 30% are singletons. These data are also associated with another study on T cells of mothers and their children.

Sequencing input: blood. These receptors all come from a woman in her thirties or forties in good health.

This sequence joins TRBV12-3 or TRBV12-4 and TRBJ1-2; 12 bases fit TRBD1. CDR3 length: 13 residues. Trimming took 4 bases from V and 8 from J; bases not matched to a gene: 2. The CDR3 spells CASSWDRGLGYTF. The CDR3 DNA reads TGTGCCAGCAGTTGGGACAGGGGGCTCGGCTACACCTTC.

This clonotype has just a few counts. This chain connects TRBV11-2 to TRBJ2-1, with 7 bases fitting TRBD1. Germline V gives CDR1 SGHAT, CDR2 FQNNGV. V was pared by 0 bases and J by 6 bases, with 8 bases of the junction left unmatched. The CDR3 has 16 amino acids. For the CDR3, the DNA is TGTGCCAGCAGCTTAGATCGGGTAGGGGGCTGCAATGAGCAGTTCTTC. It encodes CASSLDRVGGCNEQFF.

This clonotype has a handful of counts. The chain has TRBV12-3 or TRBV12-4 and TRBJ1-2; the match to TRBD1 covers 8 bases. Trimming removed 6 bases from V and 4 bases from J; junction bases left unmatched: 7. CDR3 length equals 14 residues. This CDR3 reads CASRPPGGAYGYTF. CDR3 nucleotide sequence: TGTGCCAGCAGACCGCCAGGGGGCGCCTATGGCTACACCTTC.

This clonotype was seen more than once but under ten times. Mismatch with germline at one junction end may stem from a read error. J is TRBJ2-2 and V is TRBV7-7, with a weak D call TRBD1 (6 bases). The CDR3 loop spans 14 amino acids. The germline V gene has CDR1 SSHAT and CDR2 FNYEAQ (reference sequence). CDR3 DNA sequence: TGTGCTAGCAGCTCAGCCGACAGGACCGGGGAGCTGTTTTTT. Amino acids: CASSSADRTGELFF. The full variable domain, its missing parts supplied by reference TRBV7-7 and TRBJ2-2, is GAGVSQSPRYKVTKRGQDVTLRCDPISSHATLYWYQQALGQGPEFLTYFNYEAQPDKSGLPSDRFSAERPEGSISTLTIQRTEQRDSAMYRCASSSADRTGELFFGEGSRLTVL.

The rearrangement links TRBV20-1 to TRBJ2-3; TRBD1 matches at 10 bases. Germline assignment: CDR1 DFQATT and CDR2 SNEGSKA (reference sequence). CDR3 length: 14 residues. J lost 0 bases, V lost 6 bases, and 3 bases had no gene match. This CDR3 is CSARTGGSTDTQYF. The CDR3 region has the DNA TGCAGTGCCAGGACAGGGGGAAGCACAGATACGCAGTATTTT.

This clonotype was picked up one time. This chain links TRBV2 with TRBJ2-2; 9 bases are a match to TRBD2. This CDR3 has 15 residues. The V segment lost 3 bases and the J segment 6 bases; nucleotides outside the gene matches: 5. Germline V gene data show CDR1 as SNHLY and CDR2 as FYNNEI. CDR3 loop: CASSERGGVAGELFF. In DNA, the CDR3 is TGTGCCAGCAGTGAGCGGGGGGGCGTCGCCGGGGAGCTGTTTTTT.

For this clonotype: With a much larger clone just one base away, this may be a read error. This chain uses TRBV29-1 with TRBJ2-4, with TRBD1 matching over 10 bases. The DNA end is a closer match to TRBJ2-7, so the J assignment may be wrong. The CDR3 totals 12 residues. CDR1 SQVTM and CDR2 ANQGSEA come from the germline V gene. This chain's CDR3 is CSLTTGGHEQYF. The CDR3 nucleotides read TGCAGCCTCACGACAGGGGGCCACGAGCAGTACTTC.

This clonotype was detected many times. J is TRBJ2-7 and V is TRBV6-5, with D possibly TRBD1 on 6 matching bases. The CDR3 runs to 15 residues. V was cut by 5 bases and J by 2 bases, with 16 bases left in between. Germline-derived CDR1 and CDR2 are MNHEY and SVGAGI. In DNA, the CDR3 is TGTGCCAGCAGTACCTTCGGGACACATCCCTACGAGCAGTACTTC. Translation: CASSTFGTHPYEQYF.

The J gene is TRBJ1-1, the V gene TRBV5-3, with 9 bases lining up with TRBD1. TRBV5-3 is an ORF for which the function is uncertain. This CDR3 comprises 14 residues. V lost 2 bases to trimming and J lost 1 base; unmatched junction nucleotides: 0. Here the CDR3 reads CARSLQGANTEAFF. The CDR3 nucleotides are TGTGCCAGAAGCTTACAGGGGGCGAACACTGAAGCTTTCTTT.

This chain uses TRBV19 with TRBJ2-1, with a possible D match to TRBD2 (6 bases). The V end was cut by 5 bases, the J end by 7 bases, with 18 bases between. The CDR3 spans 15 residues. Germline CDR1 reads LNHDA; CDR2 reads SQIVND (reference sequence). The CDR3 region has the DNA TGTGCCAGTAGTTTCCGGGACTCCTCAGGGAATGAGCAGTTCTTC. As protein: CASSFRDSSGNEQFF.

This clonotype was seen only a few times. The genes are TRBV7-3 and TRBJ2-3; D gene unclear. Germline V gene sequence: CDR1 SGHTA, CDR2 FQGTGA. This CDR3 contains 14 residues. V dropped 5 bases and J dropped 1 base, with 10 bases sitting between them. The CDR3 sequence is CASSKGARTDTQYF. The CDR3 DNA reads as TGTGCCAGCAGCAAAGGCGCCCGCACAGATACGCAGTATTTT.

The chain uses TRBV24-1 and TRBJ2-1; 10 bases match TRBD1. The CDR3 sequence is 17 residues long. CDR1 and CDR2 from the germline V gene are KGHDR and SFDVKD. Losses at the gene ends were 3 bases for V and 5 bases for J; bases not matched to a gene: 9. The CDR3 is CATSDRTGTGVDNEQFF. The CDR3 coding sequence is TGTGCCACCAGTGATCGGACCGGGACAGGGGTTGACAATGAGCAGTTCTTC.

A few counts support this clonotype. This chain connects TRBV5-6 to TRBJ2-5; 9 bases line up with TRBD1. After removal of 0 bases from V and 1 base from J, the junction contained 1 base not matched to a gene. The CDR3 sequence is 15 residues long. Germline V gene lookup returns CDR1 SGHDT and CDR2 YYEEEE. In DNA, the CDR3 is TGTGCCAGCAGCTTGGCACAGGGGGCCCAAGAGACCCAGTACTTC. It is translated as CASSLAQGAQETQYF.

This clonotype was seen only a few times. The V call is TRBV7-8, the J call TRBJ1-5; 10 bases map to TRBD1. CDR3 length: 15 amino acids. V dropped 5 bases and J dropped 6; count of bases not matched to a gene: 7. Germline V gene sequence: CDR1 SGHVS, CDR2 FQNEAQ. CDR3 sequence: CASSHGQGGGQPQHF. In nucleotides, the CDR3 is TGTGCCAGCAGCCACGGACAGGGGGGCGGTCAGCCCCAGCATTTT.